These 4 T cell receptor beta chains share one sample of origin, sequenced in a study of T-cell reconstitution after alpha-beta-depleted transplantation in children. Preparation of the TCRbeta library involved a method that used unique molecular identifiers. One entry per CDR3 protein results from TCRdb running MiXCR on the PCR reads. The data hold fewer than 750,000 distinct CDR3 sequences, with about 21% observed a single time. The material was PBMCs, mostly from graft donor cells, obtained 360 days after TCRalphabeta/CD19-depleted stem cell transplant. The receptors originated from a boy in the first two years of life who had a stem cell transplant for acute myeloid leukemia, so the T cells may come from the graft donor.

This rearrangement joins TRBV20-1 to TRBJ1-1; 7 positions match TRBD1. The length of the CDR3 is 12 residues. The ends lost 6 bases at V and 4 bases at J; junction bases unmatched: 5. CDR1 and CDR2 (germline): DFQATT, SNEGSKA (reference sequence). CDR3 residues: CSATTGFTEAFF. CDR3 DNA: TGCAGTGCCACGACAGGGTTCACTGAAGCTTTCTTT.

This clonotype was recorded many times. The chain combines TRBV6-1 with TRBJ1-2; 10 positions agree with TRBD1. This CDR3 is 14 amino acids long. The V and J ends lost 6 bases and 8 bases, in that order; junction bases with no gene match: 9. CDR1 and CDR2 from the germline V gene are MNHNS and SASEGT. The CDR3 coding sequence is TGTGCCAGCAGCAAAGACAGGGGGCCTTCGGGCTACACCTTC. It is translated as CASSKDRGPSGYTF.

This chain uses TRBV21-1 with TRBJ2-2; the D segment call TRBD2 is taken from the table without a DNA check. TRBV21-1 is deemed a pseudogene. This CDR3 region has 14 residues. The DNA for the CDR3 is TGTGCCAGCAGCCCTGGAGGGGTTGCCGGGGAGCTGTTTTTT. Its translation: CASSPGGVAGELFF.

This clonotype has a count of ten or more. This chain connects TRBV29-1 to TRBJ1-1, with TRBD1 as a possible D gene (5 bases). The germline V and J ends were trimmed by 7 bases and 7 bases, with 13 bases remaining between them. The CDR3 runs 11 residues. Germline V lookup: CDR1 SQVTM, CDR2 ANQGSEA. CDR3 amino acids: CSAGGANEAFF. CDR3 bases: TGCAGCGCCGGGGGAGCAAATGAAGCTTTCTTT.